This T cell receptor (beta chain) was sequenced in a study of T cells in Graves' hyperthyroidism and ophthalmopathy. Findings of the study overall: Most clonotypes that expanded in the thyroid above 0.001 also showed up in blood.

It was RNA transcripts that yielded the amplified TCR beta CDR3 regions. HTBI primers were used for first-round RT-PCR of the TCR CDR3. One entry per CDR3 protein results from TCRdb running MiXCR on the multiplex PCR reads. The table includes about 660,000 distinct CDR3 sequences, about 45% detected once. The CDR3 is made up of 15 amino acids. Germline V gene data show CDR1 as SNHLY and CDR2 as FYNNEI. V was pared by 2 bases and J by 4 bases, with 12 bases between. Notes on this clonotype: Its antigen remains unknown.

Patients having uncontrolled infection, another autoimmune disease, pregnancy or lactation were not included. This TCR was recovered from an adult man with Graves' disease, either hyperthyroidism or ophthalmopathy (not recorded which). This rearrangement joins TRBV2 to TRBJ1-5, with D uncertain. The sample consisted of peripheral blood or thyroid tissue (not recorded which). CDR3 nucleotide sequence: TGTGCCAGCAGTGAAACCCGGGCCAGGAATCAGCCCCAGCATTTT. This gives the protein CASSETRARNQPQHF.